Described below is a single T cell receptor beta chain sequence and its context. Its cognate antigen has yet to be identified. No per-base quality is available; no much larger clone lies one base away. The source of the sample is a study of blood T cell repertoires in COVID-19 (dated by TCRdb to between 2020 and 2021). Some background on the complete study: Samples covering the acute and convalescent phases of COVID-19 were provided by collaborators in the United States, Italy and Spain. HLA class I and class II types, where available, came from metadata supplied by the sample provider rather than from assay-based typing. The samples were drawn from the first 160 participants of the ongoing ImmuneRACE study and from over a thousand subjects provided by 6 global collaborators. A freely available public database, intended as a resource for researchers studying the immune response to SARS-CoV-2, is where the repertoires were released. Nearly every sample came with metadata listing a de-identified subject ID, COVID-19 status, age in years and sex. Subjects who had been exposed to COVID-19, were actively infected with it, or had recovered from it provided the deeply sampled blood TCRbeta repertoires that made up the dataset. The material from the prospective study consisted of cDNA or gDNA derived from T cells, B-cell-depleted T cells, or PBMCs. Results the study describes overall, beyond this receptor: The amount of clinical and demographic metadata varied by source and participant and was provided uncurated.

TCRbeta CDR3 regions were amplified from genomic DNA by means of the immunoSEQ Assay, a bias-controlled multiplex PCR. In the source study's methods: The number of nucleated cells in each sample was estimated from the amplification of reference gene primers within the assay. Sequence reads were collapsed and filtered to measure the absolute abundance of every unique TCRbeta CDR3 rearrangement. Productive Simpson clonality was computed per sample as the square root of Simpson's diversity index over productive rearrangements. The table was pulled from immuneACCESS by TCRdb, which kept in-frame rearrangements only. Such tables lose some clones; where checked, under half of the loss comes from unresolved V genes, and the rest has no known cause. Clone size and the V and J calls come from that table; the DNA yielded D and trimming. For this sample the table gives some 380,000 clones, of which more than 70% were detected only once. The ten largest clones add up to 1% to 1.5% of the sample.

Participants in the prospective study were enrolled through a virtual design, were aged about 18 to 89 years, and lived in 24 United States geographic areas. In the prospective study, cohorts were assigned on the basis of participant-reported clinical history obtained from a screening survey and a study questionnaire. Recovered participants in ImmuneRACE Cohort 3 were defined by two consecutive negative NP/OP PCR tests, clearance by a healthcare professional, or resolution of symptoms. In the prospective study, mobile phlebotomists collected whole blood, serum and a nasopharyngeal or oropharyngeal swab from each participant. Prospective study participants could optionally give additional blood draws and questionnaires over an approximately 2-month period. Blood samples from the prospective study were shipped frozen or at room temperature prior to DNA extraction. V lost 5 bases and J lost 4 bases; the stretch between them is 8 bases long. Per the germline V gene (reference sequence), GTSNPN is the CDR1 and SVGIG is the CDR2. The CDR3 sequence holds 11 residues, the cysteine and phenylalanine included. Here the CDR3 DNA is all that survives: 33 bases in frame from base 1.

The sequence derives from a man aged 25-40 years who had recovered from COVID-19. Sample: PBMCs or T cells enriched from blood (not recorded which). This sequence uses TRBV30 and TRBJ1-2; the D gene identity is not certain. The nucleotides are TGTGCCTGGGGATTGAGCTATGGCTACACCTTC. It encodes CAWGLSYGYTF.